This entry is about one TCR beta chain. Its target is unknown. Sequencing used immunoSEQ multiplex PCR; TCRdb keeps in-frame clones, though not all of them. The repertoire holds over 100,000 clones, with 80% to 95% as singletons. Trimming pared 0 bases from V and 7 bases from J, leaving 11 bases between. The germline CDR1 and CDR2 sequences are SGHRS and YFSETQ. This CDR3 has 15 amino acids. The data belong to a study of T cell repertoires and HLA-DP antigens. The chain couples TRBV5-1 to TRBJ1-6, with TRBD1 as a possible D gene (5 bases). The TCR sequence derives from a young woman in good health and CMV-seronegative. The sequenced material came from CD4+ T cells from PBMCs. CDR3 sequence: CASSLGQGQNSPLHF. The CDR3 DNA reads as TGCGCCAGCAGCTTGGGGCAGGGCCAGAATTCACCCCTCCACTTT. Full variable domain (missing parts from reference TRBV5-1 and TRBJ1-6): KAGVTQTPRYLIKTRGQQVTLSCSPISGHRSVSWYQQTPGQGLQFLFEYFSETQRNKGNFPGRFSGRQFSNSRSEMNVSTLELGDSALYLCASSLGQGQNSPLHFGNGTRLTVT.